These 24 T cell receptor beta chains came from one sample sequenced in a study of Tregs in tolerant kidney transplant recipients. Only in-frame clones appear in the TCRdb table, and some are missing; sequencing was by immunoSEQ multiplex PCR. In the table there are around 50,000 clones, roughly 90% of which are singletons. Mixed chimerism was transient after nonmyeloablative marrow transplants from related graft donors. The material sequenced was CD8+ T cells from blood (PBMCs), taken 12 months after the transplant. The origin of the receptors is a human patient who received a combined kidney and bone marrow transplant. The T cells may partly be graft donor cells.

The J gene is TRBJ2-7, the V gene TRBV19; TRBD2 aligns across 12 bases. CDR1 and CDR2 from the germline V gene are LNHDA and SQIVND (reference sequence). The CDR3 covers 18 residues. V lost 2 bases and J lost 3; bases outside the gene matches: 11. Here the CDR3 reads CASSISSGLAGSHYEQYF. CDR3 in DNA: TGTGCCAGTAGTATATCCTCAGGACTAGCGGGGTCCCACTACGAGCAGTACTTC.

The chain has TRBV9 and TRBJ2-7, with TRBD2 matching over 7 bases. In germline, CDR1 is SGDLS, CDR2 YYNGEE. J was trimmed by 5 bases and V by 2 bases; bases with no gene match: 13. This CDR3 region has 16 residues. CDR3 bases: TGTGCCAGCAGCGTCCGAAGCGGGATATCTCTCCACGAGCAGTACTTC. It codes for CASSVRSGISLHEQYF.

The V gene is TRBV15, the J gene TRBJ2-2; D call uncertain. Looked up from germline, CDR1 is LNHNV and CDR2 is YYDKDF (reference sequence). This CDR3 region has 15 residues. V was cut by 0 bases and J by 0 bases, with 5 bases left in between. CDR3: CATSRDPANTGELFF. CDR3 DNA: TGTGCCACCAGCAGAGACCCAGCGAACACCGGGGAGCTGTTTTTT.

The DNA of the CDR3 is TGCAGCGTTATGGACTACTATTACGAGCAGTACTTC. It encodes CSVMDYYYEQYF. The chain uses TRBV29-1 and TRBJ2-7; D perhaps matches TRBD2 (6 bases). Germline CDR1 and CDR2: SQVTM and ANQGSEA. V lost 5 bases and J 4 bases, leaving 12 bases between the germline ends. This CDR3 is built from 12 residues.

The V call is TRBV15, the J call TRBJ2-4, with 12 bases matching TRBD2. The CDR3 contains 19 residues. Looked up from germline, CDR1 is LNHNV and CDR2 is YYDKDF (reference sequence). Trimming took 4 bases from V and 4 from J; bases not matched to a gene: 14. CDR3 in amino acids: CATSTTSSLAGGLKNIQYF. CDR3 DNA sequence: TGTGCCACCAGCACAACCTCTTCCCTAGCGGGGGGGCTAAAAAACATTCAGTACTTC.

The rearrangement joins TRBV9 to TRBJ2-1; D may be TRBD1 (6 bases). Deletions cut 4 bases from V and 9 bases from J, with 23 bases between. The CDR3 is 16 amino acids. Germline V CDR1 and CDR2: SGDLS, YYNGEE. CDR3 protein: CASSSNRARGGTEQFF. The CDR3 DNA reads as TGTGCCAGCAGCTCAAACAGGGCCAGAGGTGGTACTGAGCAGTTCTTC.

The rearrangement uses TRBV30 and TRBJ2-5, with 10 bases identical to TRBD2. V shed 7 bases, J shed 1 base, and the junction held 9 bases outside the gene matches. This CDR3 has 15 amino acids. Germline lookup yields CDR1 GTSNPN and CDR2 SVGIG (reference sequence). CDR3 protein: CAYSSSGSLQETQYF. DNA of the CDR3: TGTGCCTACAGCTCTAGCGGGAGCCTCCAAGAGACCCAGTACTTC.

This rearrangement joins TRBV7-8 to TRBJ1-1; 10 nucleotides match TRBD1. Germline assignment: CDR1 SGHVS and CDR2 FQNEAQ. The CDR3 runs to 14 residues. Unmatched junction bases numbered 5, after V lost 5 bases and J lost 5 bases. In DNA form, the CDR3 reads TGTGCCAGCAGCCCCGGACAGGGGGAGACTGAAGCTTTCTTT. It yields the protein CASSPGQGETEAFF.

The rearrangement links TRBV4-3 to TRBJ2-1, with 8 positions matching TRBD2. The trim removed 1 base at V and 3 bases at J, leaving 2 bases unmatched. This CDR3 region has 15 residues. Germline V CDR1 and CDR2: LGHNA, YSLEER. The CDR3 coding sequence is TGCGCCAGCAGCCAAGTAGCGGGGAGCTACAATGAGCAGTTCTTC. As protein: CASSQVAGSYNEQFF.

DNA of the CDR3: TGTGCCAGCAGTGACTCGGGGGGGAGCACAGATACGCAGTATTTT. Encoded protein: CASSDSGGSTDTQYF. The V gene is TRBV6-4, the J gene TRBJ2-3, with 7 nucleotides matching TRBD2. The V gene end was trimmed by 0 bases and the J gene end by 0 bases; junction bases not matched to a gene: 0. There are 15 residues in the CDR3. Germline assignment: CDR1 MRHNA and CDR2 SNTAGT.

Only a few counts were recorded for this clone. In DNA, the CDR3 is TGTGCCAGCAGTGAATGGAAATGGTGGGGACAGAACCAAGGAACTAATGAAAAACTGTTTTTT. Translating gives CASSEWKWWGQNQGTNEKLFF. The chain couples TRBV6-1 to TRBJ1-4; TRBD1 aligns across 7 bases. The CDR3 totals 21 residues. The V gene's germline CDR1 is MNHNS and CDR2 SASEGT. Losses at the gene ends were 2 bases for V and 1 base for J; bases not matched to a gene: 19.

This clone was observed once. The CDR3 is CASSPGLHTGELFF. In DNA, the CDR3 is TGTGCCAGCAGCCCGGGACTGCACACCGGGGAGCTGTTTTTT. The chain joins TRBV4-2 to TRBJ2-2; D may be TRBD2 (6 bases). The CDR3 loop spans 14 amino acids. The germline V gene has CDR1 LGHNA and CDR2 YNFKEQ. V was shortened by 4 bases and J by 3 bases, with 9 bases between the two germline ends.

The J gene is TRBJ2-1, the V gene TRBV27; D perhaps matches TRBD2 (6 bases). Germline CDR1 and CDR2: MNHEY and SMNVEV (reference sequence). This CDR3 is built from 14 residues. Trimming pared 3 bases from V and 6 bases from J, leaving 12 bases between. For the CDR3, the DNA is TGTGCCAGCAGTTTCACCGGGACTTTCAATGAGCAGTTCTTC. This encodes CASSFTGTFNEQFF.

The V gene is TRBV30, the J gene TRBJ2-3; 8 bases are shared with TRBD2. The CDR3 consists of 15 residues. The V gene's germline CDR1 is GTSNPN and CDR2 SVGIG (reference sequence). Trimming took 1 base from V and 1 from J; bases not matched to a gene: 4. Here the CDR3 reads CAWSAAGVGTDTQYF. The DNA for the CDR3 is TGTGCCTGGAGTGCAGCGGGGGTTGGCACAGATACGCAGTATTTT.

V and J are TRBV19 and TRBJ2-1, with 7 bases lining up with TRBD1. After removal of 2 bases from V and 4 bases from J, the junction contained 8 bases not matched to a gene. Germline V lookup: CDR1 LNHDA, CDR2 SQIVND (reference sequence). The CDR3 has 16 residues. The CDR3 here is CASSILPGQMYNEQFF. The DNA of the CDR3 is TGTGCCAGTAGTATACTACCGGGACAGATGTACAATGAGCAGTTCTTC.

This chain joins TRBV10-3 and TRBJ2-5, with 7 bases fitting TRBD1. The J call may not be correct, given that the DNA end is closer to TRBJ2-7. Per the germline V gene, CDR1 is ENHRY and CDR2 is SYGVKD. This CDR3 has 14 residues. The CDR3 loop is CAISESDRIYEQYF. Written as DNA, the CDR3 is TGTGCCATCAGTGAGTCGGACAGGATTTACGAGCAGTACTTC.

The chain is built from TRBV5-1 and TRBJ1-1; D is undetermined. The CDR3 is 15 residues long. Germline lookup yields CDR1 SGHRS and CDR2 YFSETQ. Trimming took 7 bases from V and 4 from J, leaving 20 bases between them. The CDR3, as DNA: TGCGCCAGCGCGCACGAGTTAGCCCCGGGCACTGAAGCTTTCTTT. As protein: CASAHELAPGTEAFF.

The rearrangement joins TRBV4-2 to TRBJ2-3, with 10 bases matching TRBD2. Per the germline V gene, CDR1 is LGHNA and CDR2 is YNFKEQ. This CDR3 has 16 amino acids. The V segment lost 3 bases and the J segment 7 bases; nucleotides outside the gene matches: 10. The CDR3 is CASSQTLAGALHTQYF. Written as DNA, the CDR3 is TGTGCCAGCAGCCAGACCCTAGCGGGGGCACTTCATACGCAGTATTTT.

The chain is built from TRBV21-1 and TRBJ2-5; no check of the table's D call, TRBD2, against the DNA was made. TRBV21-1 is a pseudogene. CDR3 length: 16 residues. CDR3 in amino acids: CASSFPGLAPQETQYF. The CDR3 nucleotides are TGTGCCAGCAGCTTCCCGGGACTAGCGCCCCAAGAGACCCAGTACTTC.

The V call is TRBV11-3, the J call TRBJ2-7; 12 nucleotides match TRBD2. V lost 5 bases to trimming and J lost 3 bases; unmatched junction nucleotides: 5. The CDR3 sequence is 15 residues long. Germline V CDR1 and CDR2: SGHNT, YENEEA. The CDR3 coding sequence is TGTGCCAGCAGCACCCGGACTAGCGGGGTCTACGAGCAGTACTTC. It specifies CASSTRTSGVYEQYF.

There are a few counts of this clone. The rearrangement links TRBV7-2 to TRBJ1-1, with 10 bases aligning to TRBD1. Looked up from germline, CDR1 is SGHTA and CDR2 is FQGNSA. The CDR3 loop spans 13 amino acids. After removal of 5 bases from V and 6 bases from J, the junction contained 3 bases not matched to a gene. The CDR3 loop is CASSPTGGPEAFF. DNA of the CDR3: TGTGCCAGCAGCCCGACAGGGGGCCCTGAAGCTTTCTTT.

The chain has TRBV4-2 and TRBJ1-5; D gene unclear. V lost 6 bases and J lost 5, with 11 bases in between. The CDR3 runs 13 residues. Germline CDR1 and CDR2: LGHNA and YNFKEQ. The chain's CDR3 is CASSLGPDQPQHF. The DNA for the CDR3 is TGTGCCAGCAGTCTTGGGCCAGATCAGCCCCAGCATTTT.

This sequence joins TRBV28 and TRBJ2-1; TRBD1 matches 7 bases. The germline gives CDR1 MDHEN, CDR2 SYDVKM. The CDR3 consists of 16 residues. Trimming at V came to 4 bases and at J to 0 bases, leaving 6 bases not matched to a gene. CDR3 sequence: CASSWDSLTSYNEQFF. The CDR3 DNA follows: TGTGCCAGCAGTTGGGACAGCCTCACCTCCTACAATGAGCAGTTCTTC.

This chain uses TRBV2 with TRBJ2-7; the D gene is possibly TRBD2 (5 bases). CDR1 SNHLY and CDR2 FYNNEI come from the germline V gene. The CDR3 totals 13 residues. V was cut by 3 bases and J by 7 bases, with 13 bases left in between. The CDR3 spells CASSEADSGEQYF. Here the CDR3 DNA reads TGTGCCAGCAGTGAGGCAGACTCGGGGGAGCAGTACTTC. The variable domain in full, with the rest retrieved from reference TRBV2 and TRBJ2-7, is EPEVTQTPSHQVTQMGQEVILRCVPISNHLYFYWYRQILGQKVEFLVSFYNNEISEKSEIFDDQFSVERPDGSNFTLKIRSTKLEDSAMYFCASSEADSGEQYFGPGTRLTVT.